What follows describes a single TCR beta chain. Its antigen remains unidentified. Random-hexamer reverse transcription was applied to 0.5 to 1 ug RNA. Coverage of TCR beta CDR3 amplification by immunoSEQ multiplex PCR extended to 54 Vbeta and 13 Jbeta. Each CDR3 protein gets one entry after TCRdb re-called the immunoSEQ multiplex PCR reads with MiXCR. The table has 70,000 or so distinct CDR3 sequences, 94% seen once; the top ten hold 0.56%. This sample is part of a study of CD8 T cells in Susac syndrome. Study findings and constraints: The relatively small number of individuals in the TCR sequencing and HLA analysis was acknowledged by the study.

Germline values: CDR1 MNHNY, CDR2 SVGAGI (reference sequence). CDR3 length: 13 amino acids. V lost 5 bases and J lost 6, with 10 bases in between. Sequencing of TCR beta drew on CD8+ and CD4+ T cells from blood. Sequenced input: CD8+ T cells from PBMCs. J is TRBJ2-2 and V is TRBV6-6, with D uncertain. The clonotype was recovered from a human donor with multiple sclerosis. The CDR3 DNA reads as TGTGCCAGCAGTGCCGACCCTGCCGGGGAGCTGTTTTTT. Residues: CASSADPAGELFF.